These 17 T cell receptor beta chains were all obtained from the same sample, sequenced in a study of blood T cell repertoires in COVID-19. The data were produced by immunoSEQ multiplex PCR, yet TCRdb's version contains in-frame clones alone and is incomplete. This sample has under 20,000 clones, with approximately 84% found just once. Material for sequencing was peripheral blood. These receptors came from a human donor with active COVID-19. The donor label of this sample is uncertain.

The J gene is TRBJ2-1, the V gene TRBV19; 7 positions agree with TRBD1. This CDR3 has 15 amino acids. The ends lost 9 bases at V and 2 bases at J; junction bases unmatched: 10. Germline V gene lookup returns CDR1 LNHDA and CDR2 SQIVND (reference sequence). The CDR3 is CASLNLGGPYNEQFF. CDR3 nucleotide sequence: TGTGCCAGCCTTAATTTAGGGGGCCCCTACAATGAGCAGTTCTTC. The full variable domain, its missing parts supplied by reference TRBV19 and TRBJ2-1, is DGGITQSPKYLFRKEGQNVTLSCEQNLNHDAMYWYRQDPGQGLRLIYYSQIVNDFQKGDIAEGYSVSREKKESFPLTVTSAQKNPTAFYLCASLNLGGPYNEQFFGPGTRLTVL.

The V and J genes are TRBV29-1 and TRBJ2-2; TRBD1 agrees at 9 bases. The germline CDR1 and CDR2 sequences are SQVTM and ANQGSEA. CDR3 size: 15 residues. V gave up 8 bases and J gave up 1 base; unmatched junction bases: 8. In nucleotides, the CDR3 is TGCAGCTTTCGTACAGGGGGCCAGAACACCGGGGAGCTGTTTTTT. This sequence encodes CSFRTGGQNTGELFF.

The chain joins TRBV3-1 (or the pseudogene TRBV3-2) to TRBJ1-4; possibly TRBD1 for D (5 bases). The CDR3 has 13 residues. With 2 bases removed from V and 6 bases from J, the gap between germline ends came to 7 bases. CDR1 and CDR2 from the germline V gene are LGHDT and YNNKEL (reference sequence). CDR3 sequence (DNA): TGTGCCAGCAGCCAACTAGGGGATGAAAAACTGTTTTTT. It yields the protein CASSQLGDEKLFF.

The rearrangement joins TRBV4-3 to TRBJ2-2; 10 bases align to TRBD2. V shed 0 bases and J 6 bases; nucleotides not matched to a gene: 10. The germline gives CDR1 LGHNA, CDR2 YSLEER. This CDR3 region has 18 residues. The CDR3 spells CASSQESFSGRRPGELFF. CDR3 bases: TGCGCCAGCAGCCAAGAGTCTTTTAGCGGGAGGAGGCCCGGGGAGCTGTTTTTT.

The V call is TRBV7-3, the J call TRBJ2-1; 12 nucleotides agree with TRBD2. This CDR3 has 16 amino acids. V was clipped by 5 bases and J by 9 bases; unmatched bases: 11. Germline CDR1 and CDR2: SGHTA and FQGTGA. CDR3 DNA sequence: TGTGCCAGCAGCAACCTCGGACTAGCGGGAAGAGGTGAGCAGTTCTTC. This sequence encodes CASSNLGLAGRGEQFF.

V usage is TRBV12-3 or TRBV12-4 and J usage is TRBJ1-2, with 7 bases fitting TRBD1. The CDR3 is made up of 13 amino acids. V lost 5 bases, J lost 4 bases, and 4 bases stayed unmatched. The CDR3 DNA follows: TGTGCCAGCAGTCCGAGGACAGGCTATGGCTACACCTTC. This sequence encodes CASSPRTGYGYTF.

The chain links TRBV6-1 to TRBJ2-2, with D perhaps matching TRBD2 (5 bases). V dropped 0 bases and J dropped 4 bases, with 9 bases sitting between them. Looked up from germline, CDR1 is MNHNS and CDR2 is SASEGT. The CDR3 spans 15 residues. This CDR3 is CASSEAAGLTGELFF. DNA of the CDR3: TGTGCCAGCAGTGAAGCGGCGGGCCTCACCGGGGAGCTGTTTTTT.

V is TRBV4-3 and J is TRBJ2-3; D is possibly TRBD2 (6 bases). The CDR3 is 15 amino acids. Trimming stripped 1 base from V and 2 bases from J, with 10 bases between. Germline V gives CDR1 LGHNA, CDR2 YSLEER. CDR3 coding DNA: TGCGCCAGCAGCCAAGGGGGACTTTACACAGATACGCAGTATTTT. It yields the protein CASSQGGLYTDTQYF.

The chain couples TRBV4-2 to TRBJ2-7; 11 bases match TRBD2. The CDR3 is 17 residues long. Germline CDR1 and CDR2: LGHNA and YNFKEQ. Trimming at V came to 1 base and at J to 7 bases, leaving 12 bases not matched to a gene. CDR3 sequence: CASSQGVSGRAPDEQYF. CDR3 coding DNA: TGTGCCAGCAGCCAAGGAGTTAGCGGGAGGGCTCCGGATGAGCAGTACTTC.

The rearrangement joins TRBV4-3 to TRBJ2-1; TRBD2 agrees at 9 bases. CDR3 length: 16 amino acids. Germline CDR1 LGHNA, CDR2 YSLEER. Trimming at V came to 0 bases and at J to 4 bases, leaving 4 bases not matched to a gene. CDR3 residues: CASSQDLAGSYNEQFF. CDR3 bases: TGCGCCAGCAGCCAAGATCTAGCGGGGAGTTACAATGAGCAGTTCTTC.

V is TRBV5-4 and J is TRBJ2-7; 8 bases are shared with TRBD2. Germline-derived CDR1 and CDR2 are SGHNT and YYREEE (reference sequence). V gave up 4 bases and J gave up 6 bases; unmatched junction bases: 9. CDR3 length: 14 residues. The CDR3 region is CASSRGGGAVEQYF. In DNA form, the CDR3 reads TGTGCCAGCAGCCGGGGGGGCGGGGCGGTCGAGCAGTACTTC.

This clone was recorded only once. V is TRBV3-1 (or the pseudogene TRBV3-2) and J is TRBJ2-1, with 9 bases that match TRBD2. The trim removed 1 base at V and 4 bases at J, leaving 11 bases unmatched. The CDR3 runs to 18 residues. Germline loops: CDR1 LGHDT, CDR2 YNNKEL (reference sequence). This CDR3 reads CASSQGSGGRAKYNEQFF. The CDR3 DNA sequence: TGTGCCAGCAGCCAAGGTTCAGGCGGGAGGGCCAAATACAATGAGCAGTTCTTC.

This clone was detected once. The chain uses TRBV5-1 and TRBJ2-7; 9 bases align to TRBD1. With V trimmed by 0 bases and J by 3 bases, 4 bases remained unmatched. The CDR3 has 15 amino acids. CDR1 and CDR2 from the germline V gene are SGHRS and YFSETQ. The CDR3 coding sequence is TGCGCCAGCAGCTTGGGGGACAGGGTGCTCTACGAGCAGTACTTC. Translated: CASSLGDRVLYEQYF.

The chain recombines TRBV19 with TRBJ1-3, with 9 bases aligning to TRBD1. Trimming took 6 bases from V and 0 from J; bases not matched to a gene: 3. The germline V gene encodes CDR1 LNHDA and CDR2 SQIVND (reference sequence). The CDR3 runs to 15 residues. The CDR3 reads CASSRDRDSGNTIYF. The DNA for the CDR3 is TGTGCCAGTAGCCGGGACAGGGACTCTGGAAACACCATATATTTT.

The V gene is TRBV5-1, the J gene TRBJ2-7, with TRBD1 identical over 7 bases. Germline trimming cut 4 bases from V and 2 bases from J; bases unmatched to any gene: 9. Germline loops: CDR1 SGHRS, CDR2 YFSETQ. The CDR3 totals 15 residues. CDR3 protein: CASSPSRTGTYEQYF. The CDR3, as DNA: TGCGCCAGCAGCCCATCACGGACAGGCACCTACGAGCAGTACTTC.

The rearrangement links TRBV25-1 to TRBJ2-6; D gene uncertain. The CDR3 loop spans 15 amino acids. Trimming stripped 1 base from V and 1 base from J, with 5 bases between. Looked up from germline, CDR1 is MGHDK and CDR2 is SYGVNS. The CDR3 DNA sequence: TGTGCCAGCAGTGAATTCAGTTCTGGGGCCAACGTCCTGACTTTC. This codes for CASSEFSSGANVLTF.

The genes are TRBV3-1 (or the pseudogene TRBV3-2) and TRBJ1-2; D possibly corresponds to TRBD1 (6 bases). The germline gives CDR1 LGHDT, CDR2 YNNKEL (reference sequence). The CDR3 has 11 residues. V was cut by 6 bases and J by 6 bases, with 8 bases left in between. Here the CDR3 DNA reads TGTGCCAGCAGAACAGGGCATGGCTACACCTTC. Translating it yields CASRTGHGYTF.